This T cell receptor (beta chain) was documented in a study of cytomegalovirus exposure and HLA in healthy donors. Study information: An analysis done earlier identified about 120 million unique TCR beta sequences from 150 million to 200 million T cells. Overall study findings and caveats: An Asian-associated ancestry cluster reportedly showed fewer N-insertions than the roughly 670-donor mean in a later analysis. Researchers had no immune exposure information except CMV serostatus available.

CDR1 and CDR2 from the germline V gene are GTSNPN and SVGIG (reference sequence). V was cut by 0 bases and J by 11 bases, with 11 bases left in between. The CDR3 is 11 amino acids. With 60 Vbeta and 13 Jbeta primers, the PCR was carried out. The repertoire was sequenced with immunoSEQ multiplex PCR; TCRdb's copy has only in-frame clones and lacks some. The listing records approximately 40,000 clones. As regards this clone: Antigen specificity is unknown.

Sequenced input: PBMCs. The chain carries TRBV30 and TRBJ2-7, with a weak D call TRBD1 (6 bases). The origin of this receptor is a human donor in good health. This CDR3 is CAWSVGGMEYF. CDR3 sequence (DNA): TGTGCCTGGAGTGTAGGGGGTATGGAGTACTTC.